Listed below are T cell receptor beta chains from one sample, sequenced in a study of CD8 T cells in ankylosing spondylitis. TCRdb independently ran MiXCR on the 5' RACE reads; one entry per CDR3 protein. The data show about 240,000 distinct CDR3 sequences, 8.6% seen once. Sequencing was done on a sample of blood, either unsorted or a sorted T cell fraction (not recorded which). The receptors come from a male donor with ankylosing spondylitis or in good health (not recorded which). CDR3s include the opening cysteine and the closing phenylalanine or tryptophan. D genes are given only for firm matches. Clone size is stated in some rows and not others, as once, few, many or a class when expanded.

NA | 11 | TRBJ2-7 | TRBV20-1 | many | CSARGGPEQYF | TGCAGTGCTAGGGGGGGGCCCGAGCAGTACTTC
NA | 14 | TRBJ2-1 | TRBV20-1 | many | CSAGVSSETRGQFF | TGCAGTGCTGGGGTTTCTAGCGAAACCCGTGGGCAGTTCTTC
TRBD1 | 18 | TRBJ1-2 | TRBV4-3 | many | CASSQSIPGQGFVYGYTF | TGCGCCAGCAGCCAATCGATACCGGGACAGGGTTTCGTCTATGGCTACACCTTC
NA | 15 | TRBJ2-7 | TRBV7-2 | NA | CASSGGGTAAYEQYF | TGTGCCAGCAGCGGGGGAGGGACAGCAGCCTACGAGCAGTACTTC
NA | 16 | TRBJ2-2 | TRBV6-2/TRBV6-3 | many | CASRPRGLANTGELFF | TGTGCCAGCAGACCCAGAGGGCTAGCGAACACCGGGGAGCTGTTTTTT
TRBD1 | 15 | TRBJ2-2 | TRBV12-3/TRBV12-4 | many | CASTLGTGAAGELFF | TGTGCCAGCACCCTAGGGACAGGGGCTGCCGGGGAGCTGTTTTTT
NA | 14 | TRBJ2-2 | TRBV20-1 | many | CSASSVRGTGELFF | TGCAGTGCTAGTTCGGTCAGGGGTACCGGGGAGCTGTTTTTT
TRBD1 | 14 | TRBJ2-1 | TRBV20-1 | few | CSAAAGTGYNEQFF | TGCAGTGCTGCTGCCGGGACAGGTTACAATGAGCAGTTCTTC
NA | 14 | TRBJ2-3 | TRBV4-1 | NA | CASSQNPGSDTQYF | TGCGCCAGCAGCCAAAACCCGGGGTCAGATACGCAGTATTTT
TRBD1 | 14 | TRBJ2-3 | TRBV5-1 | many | CASSPGQDPDTQYF | TGCGCCAGCAGCCCGGGACAGGATCCAGATACGCAGTATTTT
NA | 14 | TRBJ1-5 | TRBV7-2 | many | CASSLAFSDKPQHF | TGTGCCAGCAGCTTAGCCTTTAGTGACAAGCCCCAGCATTTT
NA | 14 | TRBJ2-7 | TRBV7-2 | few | CASSLMVAGYEQYF | TGTGCCAGCAGCTTAATGGTCGCGGGCTACGAGCAGTACTTC
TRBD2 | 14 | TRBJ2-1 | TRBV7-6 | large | CASRLRLAGPEQFF | TGTGCCAGCAGACTACGACTAGCGGGGCCGGAGCAGTTCTTC
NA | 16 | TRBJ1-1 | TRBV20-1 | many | CSARQGSMGTGVGAFF | TGCAGTGCTAGACAGGGATCTATGGGGACTGGGGTCGGAGCTTTCTTT
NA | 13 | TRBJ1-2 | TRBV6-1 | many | CASRQGTNYGYTF | TGTGCCAGCAGACAGGGAACTAACTATGGCTACACCTTC
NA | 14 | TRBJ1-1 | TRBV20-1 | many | CSARGRAGDTEAFF | TGCAGTGCTAGAGGCAGGGCGGGGGATACTGAAGCTTTCTTT
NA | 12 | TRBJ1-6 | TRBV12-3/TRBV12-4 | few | CASSGENSPLHF | TGTGCCAGCAGTGGGGAGAATTCACCCCTCCACTTT
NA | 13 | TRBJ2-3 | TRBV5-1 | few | CASSQRSTDTQYF | TGCGCCAGCTCACAGAGGAGCACAGATACGCAGTATTTT
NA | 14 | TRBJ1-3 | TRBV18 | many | CASSSGTTLNTIYF | TGTGCCAGCTCATCAGGGACAACTTTAAACACCATATATTTT
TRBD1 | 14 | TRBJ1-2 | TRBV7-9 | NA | CASSQAQGELGYTF | TGTGCCAGCAGTCAAGCCCAGGGGGAACTAGGCTACACCTTC
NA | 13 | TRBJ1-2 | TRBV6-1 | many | CASSADPNYGYTF | TGTGCCAGCAGTGCGGACCCTAACTATGGCTACACCTTC
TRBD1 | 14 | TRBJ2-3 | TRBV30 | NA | CAWRHRGLTDTQYF | TGTGCCTGGAGGCACAGGGGGCTAACAGATACGCAGTATTTT
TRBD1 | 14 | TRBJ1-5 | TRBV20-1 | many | CSASFTGVNQPQHF | TGCAGTGCTAGCTTTACAGGGGTCAATCAGCCCCAGCATTTT
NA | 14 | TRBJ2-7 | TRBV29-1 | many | CSVEGEGVVGEQYF | TGCAGCGTTGAAGGGGAAGGGGTAGTAGGGGAGCAGTACTTC
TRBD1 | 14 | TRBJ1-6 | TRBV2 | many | CASRTGTGRSPLHF | TGTGCCAGCAGAACCGGGACAGGGCGGTCACCCCTCCACTTT
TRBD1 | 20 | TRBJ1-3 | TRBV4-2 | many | CASSQDWGQGVLHSGNTIYF | TGTGCCAGCAGCCAAGATTGGGGACAGGGGGTCCTACACTCTGGAAACACCATATATTTT
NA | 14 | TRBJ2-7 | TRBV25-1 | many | CASSRDSNTYEQYF | TGTGCCAGCAGCCGGGACTCTAATACCTACGAGCAGTACTTC
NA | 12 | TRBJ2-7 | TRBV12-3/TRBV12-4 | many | CASEGDSYEQYF | TGTGCCAGCGAAGGGGATTCCTACGAGCAGTACTTC
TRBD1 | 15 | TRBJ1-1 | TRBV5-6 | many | CASTWTGGQNTEAFF | TGTGCCAGCACCTGGACAGGGGGGCAGAACACTGAAGCTTTCTTT
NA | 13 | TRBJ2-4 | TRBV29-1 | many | CSVVRAGENIQYF | TGCAGCGTTGTTAGGGCAGGCGAAAACATTCAGTACTTC
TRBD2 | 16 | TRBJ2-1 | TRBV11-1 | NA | CASSMTSGNSYNEQFF | TGTGCCAGCAGCATGACTAGCGGCAACTCCTACAATGAGCAGTTCTTC
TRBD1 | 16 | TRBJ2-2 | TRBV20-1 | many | CSARDSAGGDTGELFF | TGCAGTGCTAGAGATTCGGCAGGGGGCGACACCGGGGAGCTGTTTTTT
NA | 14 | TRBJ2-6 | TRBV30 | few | CAWSVTGQGYVLTF | TGTGCCTGGAGTGTAACCGGACAAGGTTACGTCCTGACTTTC
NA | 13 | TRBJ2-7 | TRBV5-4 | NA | CASSPKSRYEQYF | TGTGCCAGCAGTCCCAAGTCCCGCTACGAGCAGTACTTC
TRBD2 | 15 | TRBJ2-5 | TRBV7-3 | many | CASSLGTSGQETQYF | TGTGCCAGCAGCTTAGGGACTAGCGGGCAAGAGACCCAGTACTTC
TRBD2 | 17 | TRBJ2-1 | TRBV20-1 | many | CSATSHGAGISYNEQFF | TGCAGTGCTACCTCTCATGGAGCGGGAATTTCCTACAATGAGCAGTTCTTC
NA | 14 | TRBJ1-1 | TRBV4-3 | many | CASSQDRRPLEAFF | TGCGCCAGCAGCCAAGATCGGCGCCCCCTTGAAGCTTTCTTT